These 10 T cell receptor beta chains came from one sample sequenced in a study of T cells in Graves' hyperthyroidism and ophthalmopathy. Amplification targeted TCR beta CDR3 regions from RNA transcripts. The TCR CDR3 was amplified in a first-round RT-PCR using the HTBI primer set. Via MiXCR, TCRdb re-called the multiplex PCR reads, giving one row per CDR3 protein. The sample records fewer than 650,000 distinct CDR3 sequences, 14% being singletons. The sequenced sample was blood. These receptors came from a woman between 18 and 29 years old with Graves' ophthalmopathy.

This chain uses TRBV19 with TRBJ2-1, with D possibly matching TRBD2 (6 bases). The CDR3 totals 14 residues. Germline V gene sequence: CDR1 LNHDA, CDR2 SQIVND (reference sequence). The V and J ends lost 3 bases and 8 bases respectively, with 14 bases between them. CDR3 bases: TGTGCCAGTAGTATGGGGGGACGGTTGGATGAGCAGTTCTTC. Its translation: CASSMGGRLDEQFF.

This clonotype was found many times. The chain couples TRBV29-1 to TRBJ1-1, with no clear D. This CDR3 contains 11 residues. Germline loops: CDR1 SQVTM, CDR2 ANQGSEA. The V end was cut by 6 bases, the J end by 7 bases, with 12 bases between. The CDR3 region has the DNA TGCAGCGTCTCCGACCTGGTTGAAGCTTTCTTT. Its translation is CSVSDLVEAFF.

This clonotype was observed a few times. V and J are TRBV19 and TRBJ2-2; 9 nucleotides match TRBD1. Losses at the gene ends were 6 bases for V and 3 bases for J; bases not matched to a gene: 14. The length of the CDR3 is 18 residues. Germline V gene data show CDR1 as LNHDA and CDR2 as SQIVND (reference sequence). The CDR3 loop is CASSSQGAIGRYTGELFF. In nucleotides, the CDR3 is TGTGCCAGTAGCTCACAGGGGGCGATAGGGAGGTACACCGGGGAGCTGTTTTTT.

In this sample, this clonotype turned up a few times. V and J are TRBV19 and TRBJ2-3, with 7 bases matching TRBD1. The CDR3 covers 15 residues. V was pared by 6 bases and J by 6 bases, with 12 bases of the junction left unmatched. The V gene's germline CDR1 is LNHDA and CDR2 SQIVND (reference sequence). The DNA for the CDR3 is TGTGCCAGTAGCCCGTATGGACAGGCCCGGGATACGCAGTATTTT. Its translation is CASSPYGQARDTQYF.

This clonotype appeared many times. V gene TRBV24-1 combines with J gene TRBJ2-5; 10 nucleotides agree with TRBD2. J gave up 5 bases and V 4 bases, and 3 bases lay outside the gene matches. CDR3 size: 14 residues. Germline lookup yields CDR1 KGHDR and CDR2 SFDVKD. The CDR3 loop reads CATSEGTSEETQYF. Here the CDR3 DNA reads TGTGCCACCAGTGAAGGGACTAGCGAGGAGACCCAGTACTTC.

The genes are TRBV20-1 and TRBJ1-2, with D perhaps TRBD1 (6 bases). In germline, CDR1 is DFQATT, CDR2 SNEGSKA (reference sequence). CDR3 length equals 14 residues. The ends were cut back, 0 bases at V and 6 bases at J, with 14 bases in the middle. The CDR3 sequence is CSARDLAGANGYTF. Written as DNA, the CDR3 is TGCAGTGCTAGAGATCTGGCAGGGGCTAATGGCTACACCTTC.

V is TRBV2 and J is TRBJ2-1; TRBD1 aligns across 8 bases. The CDR3 runs 17 residues. Losses at the gene ends were 4 bases for V and 3 bases for J; bases not matched to a gene: 11. Germline V gives CDR1 SNHLY, CDR2 FYNNEI. CDR3 bases: TGTGCCAGCAGTGGACCTACGACAGGGGCCCACTACAATGAGCAGTTCTTC. Residues: CASSGPTTGAHYNEQFF.

At least ten counts were recorded for this clonotype. The V and J genes are TRBV18 and TRBJ2-5; D might be TRBD1 or TRBD2, each matching 6 bases. In germline, CDR1 is KGHSH, CDR2 LQKENI. The CDR3 covers 16 residues. Trimming stripped 3 bases from V and 5 bases from J, with 19 bases between. In DNA, the CDR3 is TGTGCCAGCTCACCGTTGTTGGTCGGGGGCGGCGAGACCCAGTACTTC. Protein product: CASSPLLVGGGETQYF.

This clonotype appeared many times. The V gene is TRBV6-2 or TRBV6-3, the J gene TRBJ1-1; D not certain. The CDR3 contains 14 residues. Germline CDR1 and CDR2: MNHEY and SVGEGT. Trimming removed 6 bases from V and 5 bases from J, with 16 bases in between. DNA of the CDR3: TGTGCCAGCAGGGCCCCGGACCGCCCAACTGAAGCTTTCTTT. This gives the protein CASRAPDRPTEAFF.

This clonotype was seen repeatedly, ten times or more. The chain couples TRBV28 to TRBJ2-3; 7 bases map to TRBD1. The CDR3 spans 17 residues. The V gene end was trimmed by 6 bases and the J gene end by 0 bases; junction bases not matched to a gene: 12. Germline V lookup: CDR1 MDHEN, CDR2 SYDVKM. This chain's CDR3 is CASSPPRQGYSTDTQYF. In DNA form, the CDR3 reads TGTGCCAGCAGCCCACCCCGACAGGGTTATAGCACAGATACGCAGTATTTT. Full variable domain (outside the CDR3, taken from reference TRBV28 and TRBJ2-3): DVKVTQSSRYLVKRTGEKVFLECVQDMDHENMFWYRQDPGLGLRLIYFSYDVKMKEKGDIPEGYSVSREKKERFSLILESASTNQTSMYLCASSPPRQGYSTDTQYFGPGTRLTVL.